These 14 T cell receptor beta chains share one sample of origin, sequenced in a study of PD-L1 blockade in urothelial cancer. Time point here: pretreatment peripheral blood. Some clones are missing from TCRdb's copy, which holds only in-frame ones; the method was immunoSEQ multiplex PCR. This table has approximately 52,000 clones, roughly four fifths appearing once. The sample in question was PBMCs, obtained around atezolizumab (anti-PD-L1) treatment. The receptors come from a man between 65 and 80 years old with urothelial cancer.

The V and J genes are TRBV11-3 and TRBJ2-3; 8 bases are a match to TRBD2. CDR3 length: 14 amino acids. Germline CDR1 SGHNT, CDR2 YENEEA. Trimming at V came to 3 bases and at J to 4 bases, leaving 3 bases not matched to a gene. The CDR3 loop is CASSFGLASDTQYF. In DNA form, the CDR3 reads TGTGCCAGCAGCTTTGGACTAGCTTCAGATACGCAGTATTTT.

This clone was seen more than once but under ten times. The chain links TRBV7-9 to TRBJ2-7, with D maybe TRBD2 (5 bases). Germline CDR1 reads SEHNR; CDR2 reads FQNEAQ (reference sequence). This CDR3 has 15 amino acids. Trimming stripped 5 bases from V and 0 bases from J, with 14 bases between. The CDR3 spells CASSRGKDPSYEQYF. The CDR3 nucleotides are TGTGCCAGCAGCCGAGGGAAGGACCCCTCCTACGAGCAGTACTTC.

This clone showed up just a few times. The chain combines TRBV27 with TRBJ2-6; 9 nucleotides line up with TRBD2. The V gene end was trimmed by 4 bases and the J gene end by 2 bases; junction bases not matched to a gene: 9. Germline CDR1 MNHEY, CDR2 SMNVEV (reference sequence). The CDR3 covers 18 residues. This CDR3 reads CASSSAGIAGAGANVLTF. DNA for the CDR3: TGTGCCAGCAGTTCAGCGGGAATAGCGGGAGCTGGGGCCAACGTCCTGACTTTC.

The chain uses TRBV6-5 and TRBJ1-1; 10 nucleotides match TRBD1. CDR3 length: 15 residues. Germline CDR1 is MNHEY and CDR2 is SVGAGI. V lost 3 bases to trimming and J lost 5 bases; unmatched junction nucleotides: 6. The CDR3 sequence: CASSYPGQGRTEAFF. The CDR3 DNA reads as TGTGCCAGCAGTTATCCGGGACAGGGGAGGACTGAAGCTTTCTTT.

The chain combines TRBV19 with TRBJ1-2, with TRBD1 as a possible D gene (5 bases). Germline CDR1 reads LNHDA; CDR2 reads SQIVND (reference sequence). Trimming cost V 5 bases and J 8 bases, with 12 bases left between them. This CDR3 has 12 residues. CDR3 sequence reads: CASSPGHGGYTF. DNA for the CDR3: TGTGCCAGTAGTCCAGGACATGGGGGCTACACCTTC.

The gene calls are TRBV2 and TRBJ2-1; 7 bases align to TRBD1. Germline loops: CDR1 SNHLY, CDR2 FYNNEI. V lost 6 bases, J lost 9 bases, and 14 bases stayed unmatched. CDR3 length: 15 amino acids. The DNA for the CDR3 is TGTGCCAGCAGAGGGGGAGACAGGGTAATGGGTGAGCAGTTCTTC. This sequence encodes CASRGGDRVMGEQFF.

The J gene is TRBJ2-1, the V gene TRBV25-1; a possible D gene is TRBD1 (5 bases). Germline V gene data show CDR1 as MGHDK and CDR2 as SYGVNS. Trimming left V 2 bases short and J 9 bases short, with 11 bases between. This CDR3 comprises 13 residues. CDR3 sequence (DNA): TGTGCCAGCAGTGAAAAAGGGGTGGGTGAGCAGTTCTTC. It is translated as CASSEKGVGEQFF.

The V call is TRBV15, the J call TRBJ1-4, with D possibly TRBD1 on 5 matching bases. This CDR3 is built from 13 residues. The germline V gene encodes CDR1 LNHNV and CDR2 YYDKDF (reference sequence). V lost 5 bases, J lost 3 bases, and 7 bases lay in between. The CDR3 sequence is CATSGGSNEKLFF. In DNA form, the CDR3 reads TGTGCCACCAGCGGGGGGTCTAATGAAAAACTGTTTTTT.

This chain uses TRBV19 with TRBJ2-7; 10 nucleotides line up with TRBD1. V trimming: 6 bases; J trimming: 3 bases; junction bases outside the gene matches: 8. Per germline, CDR1 LNHDA and CDR2 SQIVND (reference sequence). CDR3 length: 15 amino acids. CDR3 in amino acids: CASSLTGTGDYEQYF. In nucleotides, the CDR3 is TGTGCCAGTAGCCTTACCGGGACAGGGGACTACGAGCAGTACTTC.

V usage is TRBV5-4 and J usage is TRBJ2-1, with TRBD1 matching over 10 bases. Germline values: CDR1 SGHNT, CDR2 YYREEE (reference sequence). V shed 4 bases, J shed 9 bases, and the junction held 7 bases outside the gene matches. The CDR3 is 14 amino acids. The CDR3 is CASSTDRGDSEQFF. In DNA, the CDR3 is TGTGCCAGCAGCACGGACAGGGGGGATTCTGAGCAGTTCTTC.

The chain is built from TRBV7-2 and TRBJ1-1; tentatively, D is TRBD1 (6 bases). The CDR3 length is 14 residues. Germline V gene sequence: CDR1 SGHTA, CDR2 FQGNSA. The V gene lost 4 bases and the J gene lost 1 base, with 10 bases spanning the gap. CDR3 protein: CASSWEGGNTEAFF. Here the CDR3 DNA reads TGTGCCAGCAGCTGGGAGGGGGGGAACACTGAAGCTTTCTTT.

This sequence joins TRBV5-5 and TRBJ1-4, with D unclear. Germline V gene sequence: CDR1 SGHKS, CDR2 YYEKEE (reference sequence). Trimming pared 6 bases from V and 5 bases from J, leaving 14 bases between. The CDR3 length is 14 residues. The chain's CDR3 is CASKNRDGNEKLFF. In DNA form, the CDR3 reads TGTGCCAGCAAAAACCGGGATGGAAATGAAAAACTGTTTTTT. The variable domain in full, with the rest retrieved from reference TRBV5-5 and TRBJ1-4, is DAGVTQSPTHLIKTRGQQVTLRCSPISGHKSVSWYQQVLGQGPQFIFQYYEKEERGRGNFPDRFSARQFPNYSSELNVNALLLGDSALYLCASKNRDGNEKLFFGSGTQLSVL.

This clone was counted once. The rearrangement joins TRBV10-3 to TRBJ2-5; TRBD1 aligns across 7 bases. V gave up 7 bases and J gave up 1 base; unmatched junction bases: 6. Germline CDR1 and CDR2: ENHRY and SYGVKD. CDR3 length: 14 residues. As DNA, the CDR3 is TGTGCCATCAAGCCAGGGACAGCCCAAGAGACCCAGTACTTC. It is translated as CAIKPGTAQETQYF.

This clone was seen a handful of times. V and J are TRBV19 and TRBJ1-1; the D gene is possibly TRBD1 (5 bases). The CDR3 spans 13 residues. Germline V gives CDR1 LNHDA, CDR2 SQIVND (reference sequence). V was clipped by 6 bases and J by 6 bases, with 14 bases between them. This chain's CDR3 is CASSWLGDAEAFF. In DNA form, the CDR3 reads TGTGCCAGTAGCTGGTTAGGGGATGCTGAAGCTTTCTTT.